This T cell receptor (beta chain) came from a study of blood T cell repertoires in COVID-19 (dated by TCRdb to between 2020 and 2021). With regard to the full study: Samples covering the acute and convalescent phases of COVID-19 were provided by collaborators in the United States, Italy and Spain. The material from the prospective study consisted of cDNA or gDNA derived from T cells, B-cell-depleted T cells, or PBMCs. The samples were drawn from the first 160 participants of the ongoing ImmuneRACE study and from more than 1,000 subjects provided by 6 global collaborators. Deeply sampled blood TCRbeta repertoires from subjects exposed to, actively infected with, or recovered from COVID-19 were included in the dataset. Nearly every sample came with metadata listing a de-identified subject ID, COVID-19 status, age in years and sex. Where available, HLA class I and class II types were taken from metadata supplied by the sample provider and were not determined by assay-based typing. The repertoires were released in a freely available public database intended as a resource for research on the immune response to SARS-CoV-2.

TCRbeta CDR3 regions were amplified from genomic DNA using the immunoSEQ Assay, a bias-controlled multiplex PCR. The study's own analysis went as follows. The number of nucleated cells in each sample was estimated from the amplification of reference gene primers within the assay. To quantify the absolute abundance of each unique TCRbeta CDR3 rearrangement, sequence reads were collapsed and filtered. For each sample, productive Simpson clonality was calculated by taking the square root of Simpson's diversity index across productive rearrangements. TCRdb stores this immuneACCESS table with in-frame sequences only. Part of the clones is absent; in the studies checked, under half of the shortfall reflects unresolved V genes, and no reason is known for the rest. V, J and clone size reflect that table, while D and trimming were determined from the DNA. The sample table contains some 90,000 clones; only one count was recorded for around nine tenths of them. In total, the top ten clones hold 3.9% of the sample.

Study-wide conclusions, independent of this receptor: Clinical and demographic metadata were provided uncurated, with the amount varying by source and participant.

V trim: 0 bases; J trim: 4 bases; unmatched bases: 10. The CDR3, cysteine through phenylalanine, is 18 amino acids long. Only CDR3 DNA remains: 54 bases, in frame from the first base. The germline V gene gives CDR1 as SGHAT and CDR2 as FQNNGV. Each collaborating institution followed its own protocols to collect whole blood in K2EDTA tubes. For TCRbeta analysis, collaborator samples were shipped as frozen whole blood, as isolated PBMCs, or as DNA extracted from either sample type. About this clone itself: Which antigen it targets is not known. One base away there is no much larger clone; base qualities are not given.

This clonotype originated in a woman aged 45-60 years in a cohort sampled during active COVID-19. Material: peripheral blood. The chain uses TRBV11-2 and TRBJ2-1, with 9 middle bases fitting TRBD2. The DNA sequence follows: TGTGCCAGCAGCTTAGAGGGGAGTGGAGCGGGGGGTTACAATGAGCAGTTCTTC. This gives the protein CASSLEGSGAGGYNEQFF.